These T cell receptor beta chains were read from a single sample in a study of response to subunit inactivated influenza vaccine. One entry per CDR3 protein results from TCRdb running MiXCR on the RT-PCR reads. The data show roughly 670,000 distinct CDR3 sequences, less than 15% seen once. This material consisted of PBMCs from blood, taken less than 15 days before vaccination. Source of these receptors: a man aged 45-60 years who received an inactivated influenza vaccine. CDR3s leave out the opening cysteine and the closing phenylalanine or tryptophan. Each record gives: CDR3 length, J gene, V gene, D gene, CDR3 protein. The D gene is left open where the match is weak.

12 | TRBJ2-1 | TRBV14 | . | ASSNQLVTNEQF
12 | TRBJ2-1 | TRBV10-2 | . | ASSETGWSNEQF
10 | TRBJ2-1 | TRBV30 | . | AWNNGGTVAF
14 | TRBJ2-7 | TRBV27 | TRBD1 | ASSFLMPGTGFEQY
12 | TRBJ1-1 | TRBV5-6 | . | ASSFGYLNTEAF
15 | TRBJ1-2 | TRBV5-1 | TRBD1 | ASSWGQGAWGNYGYT
11 | TRBJ1-1 | TRBV11-1 | TRBD1 | ASSTWTGSEAF
11 | TRBJ1-1 | TRBV9 | . | ASSSALNTEAF
16 | TRBJ2-7 | TRBV10-3 | TRBD2 | AIRTWTSGANPSYEQY
14 | TRBJ2-5 | TRBV4-1 | TRBD2 | ASSQSGLAGLETQY
15 | TRBJ2-6 | TRBV10-3 | TRBD2 | AISKGLAGVGANVLT
12 | TRBJ1-4 | TRBV18 | . | ASSDTAFNEKLF
13 | TRBJ2-2 | TRBV7-2 | . | ASSPKSGNTGELF
10 | TRBJ2-7 | TRBV10-3 | . | AIRKGVYEQY
15 | TRBJ2-3 | TRBV5-1 | TRBD2 | ASSYGLAGGQSDTQY
12 | TRBJ1-1 | TRBV15 | . | ATSRVLTGSRAF
15 | TRBJ2-5 | TRBV7-8 | TRBD2 | ASSSTILTSDQETQY
10 | TRBJ1-1 | TRBV29-1 | . | SVNGVHTEAF
14 | TRBJ1-2 | TRBV9 | . | ASSSSSPDRSYGYT
12 | TRBJ2-3 | TRBV5-6 | . | ASTFIQGTDTQY
13 | TRBJ2-5 | TRBV20-1 | . | SARDGWWVQETQY
14 | TRBJ2-4 | TRBV12-3/TRBV12-4 | . | ASTAGTGLAKNIQY
13 | TRBJ2-4 | TRBV11-2 | . | ASSATGLAKNIQY
14 | TRBJ2-7 | TRBV20-1 | TRBD2 | SARDPLAGAPYEQY
12 | TRBJ1-5 | TRBV28 | . | ASSTLPGNQPQH
13 | TRBJ2-7 | TRBV11-2 | TRBD2 | ASSLEASGRHEQY
15 | TRBJ1-6 | TRBV15 | . | ATSRDSLKDRISPLH
13 | TRBJ1-5 | TRBV6-2/TRBV6-3 | TRBD1 | ASSLDRGPHQPQH